The 8 T cell receptor beta chains given below trace back to one sample, sequenced in a study of CD8+ T cells in alopecia areata. Treatment given: oral pan-JAK inhibitor, 5-10 mg twice daily. Once RNA had been extracted, it was reverse transcribed into cDNA to act as the sequencing template. Here immunoSEQ multiplex PCR was the method, and the copy in TCRdb shows in-frame clones only, minus some. The repertoire consists of about 90,000 clones, with 44% occurring once and the leading ten covering around 19%. The sample here was CD8+ T cells sorted from blood, taken at week 24, from a patient treated with tofacitinib. Receptor source: a human donor with alopecia areata.

The chain uses TRBV7-9 and TRBJ2-5, with 9 nucleotides matching TRBD2. The CDR3 has 16 residues. Germline CDR1 reads SEHNR; CDR2 reads FQNEAQ (reference sequence). J gave up 4 bases and V 4 bases, and 10 bases lay outside the gene matches. CDR3 in DNA: TGTGCCAGCAGCTCTTTGGCGGGAGGGTCGGGAGAGACCCAGTACTTC. This codes for CASSSLAGGSGETQYF.

This chain joins TRBV18 and TRBJ1-5, with 7 bases aligning to TRBD1. Germline-derived CDR1 and CDR2 are KGHSH and LQKENI. V lost 2 bases and J lost 3; bases outside the gene matches: 4. This CDR3 spans 15 amino acids. DNA for the CDR3: TGTGCCAGCTCACCAACAGGGGCTCTCAATCAGCCCCAGCATTTT. Amino acids: CASSPTGALNQPQHF.

This clone is large (0.1 to 1%) within its sample. Here the CDR3 reads CASSLQENTEAFF. In DNA form, the CDR3 reads TGTGCCAGCAGTTTACAAGAGAACACTGAAGCTTTCTTT. V gene TRBV28 combines with J gene TRBJ1-1; D is undetermined. V was shortened by 2 bases and J by 1 base, with 5 bases between the two germline ends. Germline values: CDR1 MDHEN, CDR2 SYDVKM. The CDR3 length is 13 residues.

This clone was picked up a small number of times. The CDR3 coding sequence is TGCGCCAGCAGCGTCGCCCTCCAAGAGACCCAGTACTTC. Amino acids: CASSVALQETQYF. The rearrangement uses TRBV4-1 and TRBJ2-5; D ambiguous. CDR1 MGHRA and CDR2 YSYEKL come from the germline V gene. The CDR3 consists of 13 residues. Trimming took 5 bases from V and 1 from J, leaving 8 bases between them.

This chain joins TRBV6-1 and TRBJ2-5; unclear D gene. Trimming cost V 2 bases and J 5 bases, with 21 bases left between them. The CDR3 sequence is 17 residues long. Germline lookup yields CDR1 MNHNS and CDR2 SASEGT. The CDR3 protein is CASSETYSGPSRETQYF. The CDR3 DNA reads as TGTGCCAGCAGTGAAACTTATTCTGGCCCCAGCCGGGAGACCCAGTACTTC.

This chain connects TRBV7-2 to TRBJ2-3; TRBD2 aligns across 12 bases. V lost 4 bases to trimming and J lost 1 base; unmatched junction nucleotides: 9. CDR3 size: 18 residues. Germline CDR1 SGHTA, CDR2 FQGNSA. The CDR3 protein is CASSSTLAGGPGTDTQYF. CDR3 nucleotide sequence: TGTGCCAGCAGCTCGACCCTAGCGGGAGGGCCGGGCACAGATACGCAGTATTTT.

This clone has just a few counts. The chain has TRBV6-5 and TRBJ1-3; D gene uncertain. V dropped 7 bases and J dropped 1 base, with 2 bases sitting between them. From germline, CDR1 is MNHEY and CDR2 SVGAGI. The CDR3 consists of 11 residues. The CDR3 DNA follows: TGTGCCAGCATGTCTGGAAACACCATATATTTT. Amino acid sequence: CASMSGNTIYF.

The chain links TRBV9 to TRBJ1-6; 7 bases align to TRBD1. The CDR3 extends over 15 amino acids. With V trimmed by 3 bases and J by 7 bases, 7 bases remained unmatched. Germline CDR1 is SGDLS and CDR2 is YYNGEE. The CDR3 sequence: CASSADRENNSPLHF. The CDR3 DNA is TGTGCCAGCAGCGCAGACAGGGAGAACAATTCACCCCTCCACTTT.